The clone carrying this T cell receptor beta chain was recorded once. The source of the sample is a study of blood T cell repertoires in COVID-19. As for the study in general: The cDNA or gDNA used as material had been derived from T cells, B-cell-depleted T cells, or PBMCs.

The ends were cut back, 4 bases at V and 7 bases at J, with 14 bases in the middle. This CDR3 has 14 residues. From germline, CDR1 is KGHSH and CDR2 LQKENI. The table came from immunoSEQ multiplex PCR; TCRdb's copy has only in-frame clones and leaves some out. This sample has fewer than 80,000 clones, with roughly 90% found just once. V is TRBV18 and J is TRBJ2-1; D possibly corresponds to TRBD2 (5 bases). The receptor was derived from a human donor in a cohort sampled during active COVID-19. Sequenced material: peripheral blood. DNA for the CDR3: TGTGCCAGCTCACGGACTCCCATTGGGAATGAGCAGTTCTTC. Amino acids: CASSRTPIGNEQFF.